The clone carrying this T cell receptor beta chain showed up many times. Its antigen is not known. The sample comes from a study of CD8 T cells in ankylosing spondylitis. Quantitative 5'-RACE with molecular barcodes generated TCR beta libraries. TCRdb reanalysed the 5' RACE reads using MiXCR and keeps one entry per CDR3 protein. This repertoire shows 240,000 or so distinct CDR3 sequences, around 9.1% found once; its top ten account for approximately 6.3%. Study findings and constraints: From matched ankylosing spondylitis synovial fluid, disease-linked clones were reportedly recovered at significantly enriched levels. Past research had described some motif variants in reactive arthritis synovial fluid and blood. Fewer than ten highly homologous variants made up a TCR beta motif that seemed to typify ankylosing spondylitis blood.

CDR1 is DFQATT and CDR2 is SNEGSKA in the germline V gene (reference sequence). V shed 6 bases, J shed 5 bases, and the junction held 13 bases outside the gene matches. The CDR3 sequence is 15 residues long. This TCR derives from a male donor with ankylosing spondylitis or in good health (not recorded which). Sequencing was carried out using blood, either unsorted or a sorted T cell fraction (not recorded which). V and J are TRBV20-1 and TRBJ2-1; 7 bases align to TRBD2. The DNA of the CDR3 is TGCAGTGCCCATAGCGGGTCCCTGGCCAACAATGAGCAGTTCTTC. Its translation is CSAHSGSLANNEQFF.